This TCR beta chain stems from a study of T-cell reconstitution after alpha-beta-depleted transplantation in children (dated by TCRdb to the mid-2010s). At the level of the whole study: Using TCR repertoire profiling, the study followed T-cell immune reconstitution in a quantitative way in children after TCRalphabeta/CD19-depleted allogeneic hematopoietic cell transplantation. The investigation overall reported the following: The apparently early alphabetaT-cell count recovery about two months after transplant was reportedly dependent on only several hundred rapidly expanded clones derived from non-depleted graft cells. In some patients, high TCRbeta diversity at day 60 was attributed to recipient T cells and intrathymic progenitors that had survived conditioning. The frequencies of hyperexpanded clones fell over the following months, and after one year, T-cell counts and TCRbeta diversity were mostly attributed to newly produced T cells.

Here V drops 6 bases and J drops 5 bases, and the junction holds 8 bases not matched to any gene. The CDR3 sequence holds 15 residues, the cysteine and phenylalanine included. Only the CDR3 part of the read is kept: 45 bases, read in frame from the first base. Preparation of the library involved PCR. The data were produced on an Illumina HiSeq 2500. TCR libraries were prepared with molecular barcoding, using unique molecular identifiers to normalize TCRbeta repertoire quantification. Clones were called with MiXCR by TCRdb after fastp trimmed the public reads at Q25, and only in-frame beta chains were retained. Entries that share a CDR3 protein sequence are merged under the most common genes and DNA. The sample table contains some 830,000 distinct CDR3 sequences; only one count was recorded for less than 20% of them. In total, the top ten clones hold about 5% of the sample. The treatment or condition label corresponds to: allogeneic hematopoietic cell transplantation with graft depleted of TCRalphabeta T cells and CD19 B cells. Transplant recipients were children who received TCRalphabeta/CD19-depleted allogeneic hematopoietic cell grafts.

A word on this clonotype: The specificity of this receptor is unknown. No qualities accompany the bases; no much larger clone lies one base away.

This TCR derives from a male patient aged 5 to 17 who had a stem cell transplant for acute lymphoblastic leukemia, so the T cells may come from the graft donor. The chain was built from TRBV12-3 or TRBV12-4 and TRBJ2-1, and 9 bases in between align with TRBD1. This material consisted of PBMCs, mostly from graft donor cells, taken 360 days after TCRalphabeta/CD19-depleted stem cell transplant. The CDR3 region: CASSKQGARDNEQFF. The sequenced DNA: TGTGCCAGCAGCAAACAGGGGGCGCGGGACAATGAGCAGTTCTTC.